The 20 T cell receptor beta chains presented below share a single source sample, sequenced in a study of shared clonotypes between healthy human individuals. Assay used: immunoSEQ multiplex PCR; TCRdb lists only in-frame clones, some missing. The data hold some 1,100,000 clones, with around three quarters observed a single time. Material for sequencing was memory CD4+ T cells from PBMCs. Documented subset: CD45RA-negative fraction. These receptors were obtained from a man between 18 and 35 years old in good health. Some clones in this sample may be carry-over from other donors' samples.

This chain joins TRBV4-1 and TRBJ1-2, with 10 bases fitting TRBD1. The CDR3 runs 14 residues. CDR1 is MGHRA and CDR2 is YSYEKL in the germline V gene. The V and J ends lost 5 bases and 7 bases, in that order; junction bases with no gene match: 7. The CDR3 sequence: CASSYPGTGAGYTF. Written as DNA, the CDR3 is TGCGCCAGCAGCTATCCCGGGACAGGGGCTGGCTACACCTTC.

The CDR3, as DNA: TGCGCCAGCAGCAAGGGACTAGCGGGGGGAGATACGCAGTATTTT. Translating it yields CASSKGLAGGDTQYF. This chain links TRBV5-1 with TRBJ2-3; 15 bases align to TRBD2. Germline-derived CDR1 and CDR2 are SGHRS and YFSETQ. The CDR3 spans 15 residues. Germline trimming cut 4 bases from V and 5 bases from J; bases unmatched to any gene: 2.

In this sample, this clone turned up a few times. The genes are TRBV10-1 and TRBJ1-2, with a weak D call TRBD1 (6 bases). V was trimmed by 6 bases and J by 7 bases, leaving 18 bases between them. Germline CDR1 is WNHNN and CDR2 is SYGVQD (reference sequence). This CDR3 comprises 14 residues. CDR3 protein: CASRLNRVRCGYTF. The CDR3 region has the DNA TGCGCCAGCAGGCTAAACAGGGTAAGGTGTGGCTACACCTTC.

The CDR3 DNA follows: TGTGCCAGCAGCGGACAAAGAGTGAACACTGAAGCTTTCTTT. Translating it yields CASSGQRVNTEAFF. This chain joins TRBV11-2 and TRBJ1-1, with D possibly matching TRBD1 (5 bases). V was pared by 5 bases and J by 0 bases, with 10 bases between. The germline V gene has CDR1 SGHAT and CDR2 FQNNGV. The CDR3 loop spans 14 amino acids.

The chain has TRBV28 and TRBJ1-5; TRBD1 might be the D (5 bases). Trimming shortened V by 3 bases and J by 1 base, and 10 bases separated the two germline ends. Germline CDR1 reads MDHEN; CDR2 reads SYDVKM. The CDR3 covers 15 residues. The CDR3 DNA follows: TGTGCCAGCAGTTTTGGGGGTCGAAGCAATCAGCCCCAGCATTTT. As protein: CASSFGGRSNQPQHF.

This rearrangement joins TRBV9 to TRBJ2-7; D possibly uses TRBD1 or TRBD2 (7 bases each). Germline V gives CDR1 SGDLS, CDR2 YYNGEE. The CDR3 extends over 20 amino acids. Trimming pared 2 bases from V and 2 bases from J, leaving 29 bases between. This CDR3 reads CASSVSYPRGGTDIPYEQYF. The CDR3 nucleotides read TGTGCCAGCAGCGTCAGCTACCCACGGGGAGGGACAGATATCCCCTACGAGCAGTACTTC.

This clone was recorded a few times. The genes are TRBV9 and TRBJ2-2; 10 nucleotides align to TRBD1. Germline V gene lookup returns CDR1 SGDLS and CDR2 YYNGEE. Losses at the gene ends were 0 bases for V and 6 bases for J; bases not matched to a gene: 5. The CDR3 loop spans 16 amino acids. The CDR3 loop is CASSVGDRGSSGELFF. The CDR3 DNA sequence: TGTGCCAGCAGCGTAGGGGACAGGGGATCCTCCGGGGAGCTGTTTTTT.

This clone was seen only a few times. The CDR3 loop is CASSETTPQYF. The CDR3 DNA reads as TGTGCCAGCAGTGAAACCACGCCCCAGTACTTC. The chain couples TRBV2 to TRBJ2-7; no definite D call. The CDR3 runs to 11 residues. Per germline, CDR1 SNHLY and CDR2 FYNNEI. V lost 2 bases, J lost 10 bases, and 9 bases lay in between.

Regarding this clone: Other DNA sequences in this sample translate to the same CDR3. The CDR3 DNA is TGTGCCAGCAGCCTCAGAAATGAAAAACTGTTTTTT. Amino acids: CASSLRNEKLFF. V gene TRBV28 combines with J gene TRBJ1-4; D call uncertain. This CDR3 has 12 residues. Germline CDR1 is MDHEN and CDR2 is SYDVKM. Trimming stripped 6 bases from V and 5 bases from J, with 7 bases between.

On this clone itself: Other DNA sequences in the same sample also yield this CDR3. CDR3: CAISPQGSNQPQHF. CDR3 bases: TGTGCCATCAGCCCACAGGGATCCAATCAGCCCCAGCATTTT. The chain links TRBV10-3 to TRBJ1-5; weak D call: TRBD1 (6 bases). Germline V lookup: CDR1 ENHRY, CDR2 SYGVKD. Trimming pared 6 bases from V and 3 bases from J, leaving 12 bases between. This CDR3 contains 14 residues.

The chain combines TRBV27 with TRBJ1-5; D is possibly TRBD1 (6 bases). V shed 9 bases and J shed 2 bases, with 14 bases lying between them. The CDR3 has 14 residues. In germline, CDR1 is MNHEY, CDR2 SMNVEV (reference sequence). The CDR3 region is CASKTGWGNQPQHF. CDR3 nucleotide sequence: TGTGCCAGTAAAACAGGGTGGGGCAATCAGCCCCAGCATTTT.

V gene TRBV18 combines with J gene TRBJ2-3; 7 bases align to TRBD1. CDR1 KGHSH and CDR2 LQKENI come from the germline V gene. The CDR3 length is 14 residues. Germline trimming cut 5 bases from V and 4 bases from J; bases unmatched to any gene: 6. DNA of the CDR3: TGTGCCAGCTCAGAGGACAGGACGTCAGATACGCAGTATTTT. Translation: CASSEDRTSDTQYF.

This clone was detected only a few times. The chain employs TRBV27 and TRBJ2-3; 8 bases map to TRBD2. Germline values: CDR1 MNHEY, CDR2 SMNVEV (reference sequence). This CDR3 has 14 residues. V lost 6 bases to trimming and J lost 4 bases; unmatched junction nucleotides: 6. CDR3 in DNA: TGTGCCAGCAGATTAGCGGGAATGGCAGATACGCAGTATTTT. It codes for CASRLAGMADTQYF.

The chain uses TRBV5-4 and TRBJ2-3; no firm D call. Deletions cut 0 bases from V and 7 bases from J, with 12 bases between. In germline, CDR1 is SGHNT, CDR2 YYREEE (reference sequence). This CDR3 is built from 14 residues. The DNA for the CDR3 is TGTGCCAGCAGCTTGGGACGTGGCGGCTATACGCAGTATTTT. Translated: CASSLGRGGYTQYF.

This chain uses TRBV9 with TRBJ2-2; D is uncertain. V lost 0 bases, J lost 3 bases, and 12 bases lay in between. The germline CDR1 and CDR2 sequences are SGDLS and YYNGEE. The CDR3 consists of 16 residues. Here the CDR3 reads CASSVAVGSDTGELFF. The DNA for the CDR3 is TGTGCCAGCAGCGTAGCAGTAGGATCCGACACCGGGGAGCTGTTTTTT.

The chain employs TRBV5-1 and TRBJ2-1; D is perhaps TRBD1 or TRBD2 (5 bases each). This CDR3 contains 15 residues. The germline V gene has CDR1 SGHRS and CDR2 YFSETQ. Trimming removed 0 bases at V and 7 bases at J, with 14 bases between. CDR3: CASSLVWGLGNEQFF. The CDR3 DNA reads as TGCGCCAGCAGCTTGGTGTGGGGGTTAGGTAATGAGCAGTTCTTC.

The chain joins TRBV9 to TRBJ1-2; the D gene is possibly TRBD1 (6 bases). Trimming shortened V by 4 bases and J by 1 base, and 14 bases separated the two germline ends. This CDR3 region has 15 residues. The germline CDR1 and CDR2 sequences are SGDLS and YYNGEE. CDR3 amino acids: CASSPRTVLNYGYTF. CDR3 DNA sequence: TGTGCCAGCAGCCCCCGGACAGTGCTTAACTATGGCTACACCTTC.

The gene calls are TRBV28 and TRBJ2-5; D could derive from TRBD1 or TRBD2 (6 bases each). CDR1 and CDR2 (germline): MDHEN, SYDVKM. The V end was cut by 7 bases, the J end by 7 bases, with 13 bases between. CDR3 length equals 12 residues. CDR3 protein: CASIRLGGTQYF. The DNA of the CDR3 is TGTGCCAGCATCAGACTAGGGGGGACCCAGTACTTC.

This clone was seen many times. The chain has TRBV6-6 and TRBJ2-1; 7 bases are a match to TRBD1. Germline trimming cut 2 bases from V and 6 bases from J; bases unmatched to any gene: 7. Germline-derived CDR1 and CDR2 are MNHNY and SVGAGI (reference sequence). CDR3 length: 15 residues. CDR3 DNA: TGTGCCAGCAGTTACCCAACATACAGGGGCAATGAGCAGTTCTTC. This codes for CASSYPTYRGNEQFF.

The V and J genes are TRBV2 and TRBJ1-3; the match to TRBD1 covers 10 bases. Germline-derived CDR1 and CDR2 are SNHLY and FYNNEI. V trimming: 2 bases; J trimming: 3 bases; junction bases outside the gene matches: 1. The CDR3 sequence is 15 residues long. The CDR3 DNA reads as TGTGCCAGCAGTGAACGGGACAGGGGTGGAAACACCATATATTTT. It is translated as CASSERDRGGNTIYF.